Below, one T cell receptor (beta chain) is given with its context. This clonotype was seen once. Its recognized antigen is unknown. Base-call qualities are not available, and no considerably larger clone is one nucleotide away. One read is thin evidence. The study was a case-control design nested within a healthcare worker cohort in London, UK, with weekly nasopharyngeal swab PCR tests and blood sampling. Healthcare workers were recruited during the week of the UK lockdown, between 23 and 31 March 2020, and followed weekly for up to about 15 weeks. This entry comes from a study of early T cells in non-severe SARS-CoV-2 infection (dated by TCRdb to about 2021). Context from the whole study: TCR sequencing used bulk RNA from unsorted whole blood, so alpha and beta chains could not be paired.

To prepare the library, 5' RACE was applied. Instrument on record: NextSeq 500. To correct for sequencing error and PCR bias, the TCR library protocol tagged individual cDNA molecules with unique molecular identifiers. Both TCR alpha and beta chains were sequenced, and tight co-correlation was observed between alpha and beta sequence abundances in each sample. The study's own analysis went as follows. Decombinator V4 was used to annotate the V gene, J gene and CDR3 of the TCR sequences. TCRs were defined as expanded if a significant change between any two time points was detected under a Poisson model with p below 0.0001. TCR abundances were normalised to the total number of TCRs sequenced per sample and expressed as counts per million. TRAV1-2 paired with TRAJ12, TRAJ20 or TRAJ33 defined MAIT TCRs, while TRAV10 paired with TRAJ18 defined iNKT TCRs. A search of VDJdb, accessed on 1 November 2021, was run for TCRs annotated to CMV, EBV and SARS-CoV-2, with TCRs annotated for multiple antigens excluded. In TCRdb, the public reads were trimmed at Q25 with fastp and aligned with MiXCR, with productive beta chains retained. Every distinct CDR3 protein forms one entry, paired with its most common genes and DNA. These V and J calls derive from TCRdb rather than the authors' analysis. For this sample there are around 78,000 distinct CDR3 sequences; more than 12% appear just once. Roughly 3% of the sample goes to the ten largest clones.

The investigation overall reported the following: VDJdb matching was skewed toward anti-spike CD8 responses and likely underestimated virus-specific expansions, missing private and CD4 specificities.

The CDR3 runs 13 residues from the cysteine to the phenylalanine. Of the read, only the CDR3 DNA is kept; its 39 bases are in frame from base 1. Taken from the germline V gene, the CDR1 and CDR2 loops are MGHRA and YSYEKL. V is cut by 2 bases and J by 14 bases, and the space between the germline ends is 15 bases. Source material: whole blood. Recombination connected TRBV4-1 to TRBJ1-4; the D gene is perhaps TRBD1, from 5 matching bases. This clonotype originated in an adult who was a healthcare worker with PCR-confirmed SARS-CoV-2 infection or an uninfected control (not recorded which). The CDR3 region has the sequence CASSQLPGGSLFF. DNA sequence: TGCGCCAGCAGCCAATTGCCGGGGGGGAGCCTGTTTTTT.